This is a list of T cell receptor beta chains from one sample in a study of CD8 T cell repertoires and HIV-1 epitope variants. These receptors' targets are unknown. Method: immunoSEQ multiplex PCR; TCRdb's copy keeps in-frame clones and lacks some. The sample records about 6,300 clones, 55% to 80% being singletons. The sample taken for sequencing was cultured CD8+ T cells derived from PBMCs. These receptors originate from a male donor with HIV. The CDR3 runs from the conserved cysteine through the conserved F or W. Clone size is not always given. Where it is, it says once, few, many or a class for expanded clones.

size: once
J: TRBJ2-2
V: TRBV6-5
CDR3: CASSDKGETGELFF

size: .
J: TRBJ2-1
V: TRBV5-4
CDR3: CASSFWDAAYNEQFF

size: .
J: TRBJ2-7
V: TRBV11-2
CDR3: CASSFGRTGSSYEQYF

size: .
J: TRBJ1-6
V: TRBV4-3
CDR3: CASSLSSGANSPLHF

size: .
J: TRBJ2-1
V: TRBV6-5
CDR3: CASSYSSSSGYNEQFF

size: .
J: TRBJ2-7
V: TRBV6-5
CDR3: CASSSETDPYEQYF

size: .
J: TRBJ2-7
V: TRBV27
CDR3: CASSLFGGSNEQYF

size: .
J: TRBJ2-4
V: TRBV7-2
CDR3: CASSLAPTGTGGTIQYF

size: .
J: TRBJ2-2
V: TRBV19
CDR3: CASSGSDGELFF

size: .
J: TRBJ2-7
V: TRBV7-3
CDR3: CASSLTGQEQYF

size: .
J: TRBJ2-7
V: TRBV9
CDR3: CASSATGVAYEQYF

size: few
J: TRBJ1-1
V: TRBV4-2
CDR3: CASSQEGVGNTEAFF

size: .
J: TRBJ1-1
V: TRBV28
CDR3: CASSLEGATEAFF

size: few
J: TRBJ1-2
V: TRBV30
CDR3: CAWNSRQPNYGYTF

size: .
J: TRBJ1-5
V: TRBV19
CDR3: CASSIGTRSNQPQHF

size: .
J: TRBJ1-5
V: TRBV19
CDR3: CASSAGQGNRNQPQHF

size: .
J: TRBJ1-4
V: TRBV19
CDR3: CASRDGAEKLFF